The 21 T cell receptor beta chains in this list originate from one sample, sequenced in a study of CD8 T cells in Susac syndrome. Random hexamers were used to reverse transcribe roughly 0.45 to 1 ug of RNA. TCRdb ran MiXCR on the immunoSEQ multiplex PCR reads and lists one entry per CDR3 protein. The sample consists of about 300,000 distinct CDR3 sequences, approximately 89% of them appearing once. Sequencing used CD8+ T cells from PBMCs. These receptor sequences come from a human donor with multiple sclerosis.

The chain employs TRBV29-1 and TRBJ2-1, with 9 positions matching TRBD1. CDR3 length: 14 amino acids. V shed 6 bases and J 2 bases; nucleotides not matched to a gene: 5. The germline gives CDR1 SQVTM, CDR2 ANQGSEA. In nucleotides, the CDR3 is TGCAGCGTGCCGGGACAGGGTGCCTACAATGAGCAGTTCTTC. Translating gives CSVPGQGAYNEQFF.

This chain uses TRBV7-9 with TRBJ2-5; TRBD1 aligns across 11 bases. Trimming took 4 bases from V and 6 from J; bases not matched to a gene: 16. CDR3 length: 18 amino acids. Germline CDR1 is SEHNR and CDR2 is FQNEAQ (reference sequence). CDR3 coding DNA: TGTGCCAGCAGCTCCCCCTCAGGGACAGGGGGTACAGAAAAGACCCAGTACTTC. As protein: CASSSPSGTGGTEKTQYF.

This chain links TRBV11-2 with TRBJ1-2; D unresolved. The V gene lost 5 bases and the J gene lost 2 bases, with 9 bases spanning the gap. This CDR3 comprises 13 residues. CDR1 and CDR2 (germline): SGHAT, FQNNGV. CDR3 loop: CASSVLLNYGYTF. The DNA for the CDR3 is TGTGCCAGCAGCGTCTTGTTGAACTATGGCTACACCTTC.

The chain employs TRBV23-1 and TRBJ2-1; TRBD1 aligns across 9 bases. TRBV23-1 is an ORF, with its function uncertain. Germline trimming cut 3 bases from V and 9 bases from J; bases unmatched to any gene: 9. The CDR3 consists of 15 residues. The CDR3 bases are TGCGCCAGCAGTCAGGAGACAGGGGGTCGGAGTGAGCAGTTCTTC. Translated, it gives CASSQETGGRSEQFF.

Here the CDR3 reads CASSSSLGLAGDEQYF. DNA of the CDR3: TGTGCCAGCAGTTCCTCCCTGGGACTAGCAGGTGACGAGCAGTACTTC. The chain employs TRBV12-3 or TRBV12-4 and TRBJ2-7; 9 bases agree with TRBD2. The CDR3 is made up of 16 amino acids. Unmatched junction bases numbered 12, after V lost 4 bases and J lost 5 bases.

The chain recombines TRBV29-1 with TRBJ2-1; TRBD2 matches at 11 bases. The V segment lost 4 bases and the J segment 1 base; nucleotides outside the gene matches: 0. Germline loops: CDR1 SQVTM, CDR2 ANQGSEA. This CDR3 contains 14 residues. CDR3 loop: CSVVAGGSYNEQFF. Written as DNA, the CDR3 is TGCAGCGTTGTAGCGGGAGGGTCCTACAATGAGCAGTTCTTC.

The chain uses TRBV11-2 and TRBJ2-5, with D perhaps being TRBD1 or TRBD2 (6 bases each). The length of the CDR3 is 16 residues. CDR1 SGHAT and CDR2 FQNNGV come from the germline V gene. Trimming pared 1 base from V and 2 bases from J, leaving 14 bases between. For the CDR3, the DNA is TGTGCCAGCAGCTTAGTCGGGGGCCGTGGACAAGAGACCCAGTACTTC. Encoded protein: CASSLVGGRGQETQYF. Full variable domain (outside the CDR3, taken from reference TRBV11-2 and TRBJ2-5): EAGVAQSPRYKIIEKRQSVAFWCNPISGHATLYWYQQILGQGPKLLIQFQNNGVVDDSQLPKDRFSAERLKGVDSTLKIQPAKLEDSAVYLCASSLVGGRGQETQYFGPGTRLLVL.

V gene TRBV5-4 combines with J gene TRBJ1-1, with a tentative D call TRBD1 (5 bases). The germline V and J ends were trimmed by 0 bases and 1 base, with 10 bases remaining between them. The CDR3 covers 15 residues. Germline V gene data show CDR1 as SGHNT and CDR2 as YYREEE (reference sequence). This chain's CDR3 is CASSLGVGENTEAFF. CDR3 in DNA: TGTGCCAGCAGCTTGGGTGTGGGGGAGAACACTGAAGCTTTCTTT. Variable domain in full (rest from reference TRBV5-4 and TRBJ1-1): ETGVTQSPTHLIKTRGQQVTLRCSSQSGHNTVSWYQQALGQGPQFIFQYYREEENGRGNFPPRFSGLQFPNYSSELNVNALELDDSALYLCASSLGVGENTEAFFGQGTRLTVV.

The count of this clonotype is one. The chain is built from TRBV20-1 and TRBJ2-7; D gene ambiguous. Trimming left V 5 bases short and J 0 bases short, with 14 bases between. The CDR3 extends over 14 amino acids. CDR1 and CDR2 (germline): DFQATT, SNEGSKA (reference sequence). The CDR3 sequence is CSARKDGSSYEQYF. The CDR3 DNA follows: TGCAGTGCTCGTAAGGACGGAAGCTCCTACGAGCAGTACTTC.

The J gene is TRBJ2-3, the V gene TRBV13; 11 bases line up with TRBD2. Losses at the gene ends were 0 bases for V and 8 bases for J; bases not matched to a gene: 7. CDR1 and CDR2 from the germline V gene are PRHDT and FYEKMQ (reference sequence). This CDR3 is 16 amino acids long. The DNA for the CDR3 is TGTGCCAGCAGCTTAGGCCCATGGCTAGCGGGAGGTACGCAGTATTTT. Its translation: CASSLGPWLAGGTQYF.

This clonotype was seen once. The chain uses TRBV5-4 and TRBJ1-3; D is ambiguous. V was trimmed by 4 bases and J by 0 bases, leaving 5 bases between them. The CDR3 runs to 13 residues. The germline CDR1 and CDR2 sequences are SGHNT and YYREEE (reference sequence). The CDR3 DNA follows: TGTGCCAGCAGCGGCCTCTCTGGAAACACCATATATTTT. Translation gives CASSGLSGNTIYF.

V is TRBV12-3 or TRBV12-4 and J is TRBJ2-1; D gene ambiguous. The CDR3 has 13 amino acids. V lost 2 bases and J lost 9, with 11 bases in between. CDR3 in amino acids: CASSLRLYSEQFF. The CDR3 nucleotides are TGTGCCAGCAGTTTACGTCTATATAGTGAGCAGTTCTTC.

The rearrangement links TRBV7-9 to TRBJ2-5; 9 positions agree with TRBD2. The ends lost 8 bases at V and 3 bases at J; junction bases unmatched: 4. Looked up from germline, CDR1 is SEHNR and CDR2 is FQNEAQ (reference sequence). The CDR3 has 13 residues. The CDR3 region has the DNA TGTGCCAGCCGGAGGACTAGCGAAGAGACCCAGTACTTC. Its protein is CASRRTSEETQYF.

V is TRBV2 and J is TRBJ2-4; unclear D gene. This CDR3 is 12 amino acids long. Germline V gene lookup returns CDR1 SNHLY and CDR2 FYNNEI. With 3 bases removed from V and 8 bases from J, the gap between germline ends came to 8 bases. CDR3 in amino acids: CASSDFRDIQYF. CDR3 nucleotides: TGTGCCAGCAGTGATTTCCGGGACATTCAGTACTTC.

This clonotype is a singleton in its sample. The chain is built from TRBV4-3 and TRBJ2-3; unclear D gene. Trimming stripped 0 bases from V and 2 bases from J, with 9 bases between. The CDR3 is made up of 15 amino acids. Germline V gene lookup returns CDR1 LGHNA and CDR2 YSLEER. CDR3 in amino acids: CASSQDGVYTDTQYF. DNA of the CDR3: TGCGCCAGCAGCCAAGATGGGGTATACACAGATACGCAGTATTTT.

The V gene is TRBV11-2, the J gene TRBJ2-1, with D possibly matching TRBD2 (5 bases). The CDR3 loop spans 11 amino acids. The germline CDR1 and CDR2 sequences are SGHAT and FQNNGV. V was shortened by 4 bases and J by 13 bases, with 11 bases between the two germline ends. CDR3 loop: CASSSDFSQFF. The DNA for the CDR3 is TGTGCCAGCAGCTCGGACTTCAGCCAGTTCTTC. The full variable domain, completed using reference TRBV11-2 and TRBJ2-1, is EAGVAQSPRYKIIEKRQSVAFWCNPISGHATLYWYQQILGQGPKLLIQFQNNGVVDDSQLPKDRFSAERLKGVDSTLKIQPAKLEDSAVYLCASSSDFSQFFGPGTRLTVL.

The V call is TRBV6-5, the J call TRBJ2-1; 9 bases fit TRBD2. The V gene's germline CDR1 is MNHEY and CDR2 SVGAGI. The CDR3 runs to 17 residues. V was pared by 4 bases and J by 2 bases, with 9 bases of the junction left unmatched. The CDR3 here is CASSFSTGTSTYNEQFF. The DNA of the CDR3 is TGTGCCAGCAGTTTCTCCACCGGGACTAGCACCTACAATGAGCAGTTCTTC.

The CDR3 DNA is TGTGCCAGCAGTGTGGGAAACCCCTACGAGCAGTACTTC. Translated, it gives CASSVGNPYEQYF. The chain links TRBV12-3 or TRBV12-4 to TRBJ2-7; D is unclear. Trimming took 5 bases from V and 2 from J, leaving 10 bases between them. The CDR3 has 13 amino acids.

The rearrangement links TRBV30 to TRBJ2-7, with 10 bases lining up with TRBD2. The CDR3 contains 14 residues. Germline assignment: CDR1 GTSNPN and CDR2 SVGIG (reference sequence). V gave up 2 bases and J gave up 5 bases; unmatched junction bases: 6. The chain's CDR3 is CAWSSGRANNEQYF. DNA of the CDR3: TGTGCCTGGAGTAGCGGGAGGGCCAACAACGAGCAGTACTTC.

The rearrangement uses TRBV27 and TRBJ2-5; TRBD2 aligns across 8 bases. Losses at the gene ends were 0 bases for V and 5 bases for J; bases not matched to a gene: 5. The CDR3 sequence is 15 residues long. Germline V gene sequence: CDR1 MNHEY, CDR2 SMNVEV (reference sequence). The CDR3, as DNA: TGTGCCAGCAGTTTATCTAGCGGGGTAGGGGAGACCCAGTACTTC. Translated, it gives CASSLSSGVGETQYF.

The CDR3 DNA reads TGTGCCAGCAGTTTAGGTCACAGGGGCGGCAATCAGCCCCAGCATTTT. Translation: CASSLGHRGGNQPQHF. The chain joins TRBV12-3 or TRBV12-4 to TRBJ1-5; 7 nucleotides match TRBD1. V trimming: 1 base; J trimming: 2 bases; junction bases outside the gene matches: 5. The CDR3 sequence is 16 residues long.